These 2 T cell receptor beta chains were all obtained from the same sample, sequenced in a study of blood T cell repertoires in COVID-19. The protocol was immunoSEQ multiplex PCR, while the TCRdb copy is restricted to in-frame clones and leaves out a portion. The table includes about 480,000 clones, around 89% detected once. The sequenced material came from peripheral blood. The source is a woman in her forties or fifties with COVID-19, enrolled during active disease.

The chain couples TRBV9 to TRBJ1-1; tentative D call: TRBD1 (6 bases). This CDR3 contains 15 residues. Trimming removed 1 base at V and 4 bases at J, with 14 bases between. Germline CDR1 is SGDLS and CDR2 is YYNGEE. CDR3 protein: CASSVLGRGSTEAFF. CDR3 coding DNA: TGTGCCAGCAGCGTACTAGGGAGGGGGAGCACTGAAGCTTTCTTT.

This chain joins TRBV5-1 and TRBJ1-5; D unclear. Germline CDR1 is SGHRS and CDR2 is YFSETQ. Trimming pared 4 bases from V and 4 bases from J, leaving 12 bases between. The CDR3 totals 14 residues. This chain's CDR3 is CASSHSGENQPQHF. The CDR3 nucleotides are TGCGCCAGCAGCCACTCTGGGGAGAATCAGCCCCAGCATTTT.